This TCR beta chain was documented in a study of blood T cell repertoires in COVID-19. Across the study: Acute-phase and convalescent COVID-19 samples originated in the United States, Italy and Spain.

Repertoires were generated with immunoSEQ multiplex PCR, while TCRdb's copy carries only in-frame clones and drops some. The table lists hundreds of thousands of clones, roughly 89% of them singletons. The germline V gene encodes CDR1 SQVTM and CDR2 ANQGSEA. The CDR3 is 14 amino acids. Trimming took 7 bases from V and 2 from J; bases not matched to a gene: 11. Sequenced material: peripheral blood. This sequence originates from a man aged 40-49 years with acute or convalescent COVID-19. This chain joins TRBV29-1 and TRBJ2-7; TRBD2 agrees at 7 bases. DNA of the CDR3: TGCAGCGCCCGGGGGGTGAGTGACGCCTACGAGCAGTACTTC. Amino acids: CSARGVSDAYEQYF.